Shown below are 30 T cell receptor beta chains from a single sample sequenced in a study of T-cell memory formation after mild COVID-19. TCRdb independently ran MiXCR on the 5' RACE reads; one entry per CDR3 protein. The sample lists about 410,000 distinct CDR3 sequences; around a quarter were seen once. Sequenced input: PBMCs or a T cell subset sorted from them (not recorded which). Receptors were obtained from an adult woman who had mild COVID-19 (a few samples of this study predate the infection). Cell type and time point are not known.

The sample holds a few counts of this clonotype. The CDR3 nucleotides read TGTGCCAGTAGGCCCGAAGGATACATTCAGTACTTC. Amino acids: CASRPEGYIQYF. The J gene is TRBJ2-4, the V gene TRBV19; D is undetermined. Trimming left V 6 bases short and J 8 bases short, with 11 bases between. Germline-derived CDR1 and CDR2 are LNHDA and SQIVND (reference sequence). This CDR3 region has 12 residues.

J is TRBJ2-7 and V is TRBV6-2 or TRBV6-3, with D possibly TRBD2 on 6 matching bases. Trimming took 4 bases from V and 3 from J, leaving 16 bases between them. The CDR3 sequence is 15 residues long. In germline, CDR1 is MNHEY, CDR2 SVGEGT. The CDR3: CASSFQGLTNYEQYF. CDR3 nucleotides: TGTGCCAGCAGTTTCCAGGGACTTACTAACTACGAGCAGTACTTC.

The rearrangement uses TRBV4-2 and TRBJ1-2; D gene ambiguous. Per the germline V gene, CDR1 is LGHNA and CDR2 is YNFKEQ. V gave up 3 bases and J gave up 8 bases, with 10 bases separating them. The CDR3 has 12 amino acids. The CDR3 nucleotides are TGTGCCAGCAGCCATGCTCGTGGCGGCTACACCTTC. It yields the protein CASSHARGGYTF.

This clonotype has more than one count but fewer than ten. The chain employs TRBV5-1 and TRBJ1-1; the D is unclear. The CDR3 loop spans 14 amino acids. Germline CDR1 reads SGHRS; CDR2 reads YFSETQ. Trimming shortened V by 2 bases and J by 1 base, and 9 bases separated the two germline ends. CDR3 amino acids: CASSLSPSNTEAFF. Written as DNA, the CDR3 is TGCGCCAGCAGCTTATCCCCGTCGAACACTGAAGCTTTCTTT.

The table lists this clonotype with a few counts. The J gene is TRBJ2-1, the V gene TRBV11-3; 9 nucleotides agree with TRBD2. Germline CDR1 and CDR2: SGHNT and YENEEA. This CDR3 region has 15 residues. Trimming at V came to 7 bases and at J to 1 base, leaving 5 bases not matched to a gene. CDR3 sequence (DNA): TGTGCCAGCAAAGCGGGAGGTGAGTCCTACAATGAGCAGTTCTTC. Its protein is CASKAGGESYNEQFF.

The CDR3 loop is CASSFSQTMNTEAFF. CDR3 DNA: TGTGCCAGCAGCTTCTCACAGACCATGAACACTGAAGCTTTCTTT. This sequence joins TRBV7-3 and TRBJ1-1; D call uncertain. This CDR3 contains 15 residues. V lost 3 bases and J lost 0, with 11 bases in between. Germline V CDR1 and CDR2: SGHTA, FQGTGA.

The sample holds a few counts of this clonotype. The rearrangement links TRBV19 to TRBJ2-2, with 12 bases aligning to TRBD1. With V trimmed by 3 bases and J by 6 bases, 5 bases remained unmatched. The CDR3 runs to 16 residues. The V gene's germline CDR1 is LNHDA and CDR2 SQIVND (reference sequence). For the CDR3, the DNA is TGTGCCAGTAGTATCTTGGGACAGGGGGCAGCCGGGGAGCTGTTTTTT. This sequence encodes CASSILGQGAAGELFF.

The genes are TRBV9 and TRBJ2-7; maybe TRBD2 (6 bases). CDR3 length: 15 residues. Germline values: CDR1 SGDLS, CDR2 YYNGEE. V was trimmed by 3 bases and J by 3 bases, leaving 16 bases between them. The CDR3 bases are TGTGCCAGCAGCGCGGAGGGGATCCCAAGCTACGAGCAGTACTTC. Translated, it gives CASSAEGIPSYEQYF.

This clonotype was seen only a few times. The chain combines TRBV9 with TRBJ2-7; D is unclear. The CDR3 length is 13 residues. CDR1 is SGDLS, CDR2 YYNGEE, per germline. Deletions cut 0 bases from V and 4 bases from J, with 8 bases between. CDR3 protein: CASSVGALYEQYF. The CDR3 bases are TGTGCCAGCAGCGTAGGGGCTCTGTACGAGCAGTACTTC.

The V gene is TRBV19, the J gene TRBJ1-2, with 8 bases matching TRBD1. CDR1 and CDR2 from the germline V gene are LNHDA and SQIVND (reference sequence). The J segment lost 4 bases and the V segment lost 6 bases, leaving 10 bases of the junction unmatched. This CDR3 has 15 residues. The CDR3 is CASSPQGAPSYGYTF. CDR3 nucleotide sequence: TGTGCCAGTAGCCCTCAGGGGGCCCCCAGCTATGGCTACACCTTC.

J is TRBJ1-5 and V is TRBV20-1; a possible D gene is TRBD1 (6 bases). V shed 5 bases and J shed 7 bases, with 15 bases lying between them. The CDR3 extends over 13 amino acids. CDR1 and CDR2 (germline): DFQATT, SNEGSKA (reference sequence). CDR3 in amino acids: CSALRGANQPQHF. For the CDR3, the DNA is TGCAGTGCTCTCAGGGGCGCAAACCAGCCCCAGCATTTT.

Only a few counts were recorded for this clonotype. The rearrangement uses TRBV12-3 or TRBV12-4 and TRBJ2-2, with 8 bases lining up with TRBD1. Trimming cost V 2 bases and J 6 bases; bases outside gene matches: 5. This CDR3 contains 15 residues. The CDR3 here is CASSLIQGGPGELFF. The CDR3 DNA follows: TGTGCCAGCAGTTTAATACAGGGGGGTCCCGGGGAGCTGTTTTTT.

In this sample, this clonotype turned up a few times. The chain couples TRBV9 to TRBJ2-7; 9 positions agree with TRBD2. The CDR3 consists of 14 residues. V shed 1 base and J 5 bases; nucleotides not matched to a gene: 4. Germline loops: CDR1 SGDLS, CDR2 YYNGEE. The CDR3 spells CASSVTSGRNEQYF. In DNA, the CDR3 is TGTGCCAGCAGCGTAACTAGCGGGCGGAACGAGCAGTACTTC.

A few counts support this clonotype. The chain combines TRBV20-1 with TRBJ2-1, with 7 bases matching TRBD2. The V segment lost 0 bases and the J segment 7 bases; nucleotides outside the gene matches: 9. Germline CDR1 is DFQATT and CDR2 is SNEGSKA (reference sequence). The CDR3 extends over 15 amino acids. The DNA of the CDR3 is TGCAGTGCTAGAGATCTGTCTAGCGGCGATAATGAGCAGTTCTTC. Its protein is CSARDLSSGDNEQFF.

The rearrangement uses TRBV6-5 and TRBJ1-5; 8 bases line up with TRBD1. CDR3 length: 15 amino acids. J was trimmed by 2 bases and V by 6 bases; bases with no gene match: 6. Looked up from germline, CDR1 is MNHEY and CDR2 is SVGAGI. The CDR3 is CASRSGQGGNQPQHF. CDR3 DNA sequence: TGTGCCAGCAGATCCGGACAGGGCGGCAATCAGCCCCAGCATTTT.

The rearrangement uses TRBV12-3 or TRBV12-4 and TRBJ1-3; tentative D call: TRBD1 (5 bases). This CDR3 is 15 amino acids long. V dropped 5 bases and J dropped 7 bases, with 18 bases sitting between them. CDR3: CASSPIRQGGNTIYF. In nucleotides, the CDR3 is TGTGCCAGCAGTCCCATTCGGCAGGGAGGCAACACCATATATTTT.

This chain uses TRBV3-1 with TRBJ1-2; TRBD1 is a possible D gene (5 bases). CDR1 and CDR2 from the germline V gene are LGHDT and YNNKEL (reference sequence). Trimming left V 4 bases short and J 3 bases short, with 18 bases between. The CDR3 consists of 16 residues. CDR3 sequence reads: CASSLRAGKWHYGYTF. CDR3 DNA: TGTGCCAGCAGCCTCCGGGCAGGGAAGTGGCACTATGGCTACACCTTC.

This clonotype was seen a few times. The rearrangement uses TRBV7-9 and TRBJ2-7; 7 nucleotides align to TRBD1. The CDR3 length is 14 residues. Germline V lookup: CDR1 SEHNR, CDR2 FQNEAQ (reference sequence). The V and J ends lost 3 bases and 3 bases, in that order; junction bases with no gene match: 5. This chain's CDR3 is CASSFGQDFYEQYF. CDR3 nucleotide sequence: TGTGCCAGCAGCTTCGGACAGGATTTCTACGAGCAGTACTTC.

The gene calls are TRBV3-1 and TRBJ2-7; D is possibly TRBD1 or TRBD2 (6 bases each). The CDR3 extends over 15 amino acids. Trimming cost V 1 base and J 5 bases, with 15 bases left between them. Germline-derived CDR1 and CDR2 are LGHDT and YNNKEL (reference sequence). The CDR3 DNA sequence: TGTGCCAGCAGCCAAGGATGGGGGGCTAGCGACGAGCAGTACTTC. It is translated as CASSQGWGASDEQYF.

This clonotype was counted at least ten times. J is TRBJ2-3 and V is TRBV7-6; D remains unclear. CDR3 length equals 14 residues. Trimming shortened V by 5 bases and J by 0 bases, and 9 bases separated the two germline ends. The germline V gene encodes CDR1 SGHVS and CDR2 FNYEAQ. The CDR3, as DNA: TGTGCCAGCAGCCCTTCCACTAGCACAGATACGCAGTATTTT. This codes for CASSPSTSTDTQYF.

The chain carries TRBV7-8 and TRBJ2-7; D gene uncertain. The germline V gene has CDR1 SGHVS and CDR2 FQNEAQ. V lost 4 bases and J 4 bases, leaving 20 bases between the germline ends. The CDR3 consists of 16 residues. CDR3 coding DNA: TGTGCCAGCAGCTCGGCTAAACTAAGGATACTGTACGAGCAGTACTTC. This encodes CASSSAKLRILYEQYF.

The sample holds a few counts of this clonotype. This chain joins TRBV5-1 and TRBJ2-2, with TRBD1 as a possible D gene (6 bases). The ends were cut back, 3 bases at V and 6 bases at J, with 18 bases in the middle. This CDR3 is built from 16 residues. Germline CDR1 and CDR2: SGHRS and YFSETQ. Here the CDR3 DNA reads TGCGCCAGCAGCTCGACAGGTTACATCCCTCCCGGGGAGCTGTTTTTT. Translation: CASSSTGYIPPGELFF.

The chain links TRBV12-3 or TRBV12-4 to TRBJ2-1; no reliable D call. The length of the CDR3 is 13 residues. Deletions cut 3 bases from V and 4 bases from J, with 7 bases between. The chain's CDR3 is CASSFSRYNEQFF. The CDR3 DNA follows: TGTGCCAGCAGTTTCTCCAGATACAATGAGCAGTTCTTC.

This chain uses TRBV5-1 with TRBJ1-4, with D unclear. V lost 3 bases and J lost 3, with 9 bases in between. The CDR3 contains 14 residues. Germline V gene lookup returns CDR1 SGHRS and CDR2 YFSETQ. The CDR3, as DNA: TGCGCCAGCAGCTCAGCTGCGGCTAATGAAAAACTGTTTTTT. This translates into CASSSAAANEKLFF. The full variable domain, its missing parts supplied by reference TRBV5-1 and TRBJ1-4, is KAGVTQTPRYLIKTRGQQVTLSCSPISGHRSVSWYQQTPGQGLQFLFEYFSETQRNKGNFPGRFSGRQFSNSRSEMNVSTLELGDSALYLCASSSAAANEKLFFGSGTQLSVL.

This clonotype was seen ten or more times. The chain combines TRBV7-8 with TRBJ2-7; TRBD2 agrees at 9 bases. Germline CDR1 SGHVS, CDR2 FQNEAQ. The trim removed 4 bases at V and 1 base at J, leaving 2 bases unmatched. The CDR3 spans 14 residues. CDR3 loop: CASSSAGGSYEQYF. The CDR3 DNA sequence: TGTGCCAGCAGCTCTGCGGGGGGGTCCTACGAGCAGTACTTC.

The rearrangement uses TRBV7-9 and TRBJ1-1; D might be TRBD1 (5 bases). CDR1 is SEHNR and CDR2 is FQNEAQ in the germline V gene (reference sequence). V shed 4 bases and J shed 3 bases, with 18 bases lying between them. CDR3 length equals 16 residues. The CDR3, as DNA: TGTGCCAGCAGCTCGACCCCCGGCGGGGGGGACACTGAAGCTTTCTTT. Residues: CASSSTPGGGDTEAFF.

This clonotype appeared many times. The chain recombines TRBV7-9 with TRBJ2-5; D possibly matches TRBD1 or TRBD2 (5 bases each). CDR1 is SEHNR, CDR2 FQNEAQ, per germline (reference sequence). The V end lost 0 bases, the J end lost 4 bases, and 6 bases lay between the germline ends. This CDR3 has 13 residues. This CDR3 is CASSLAGTETQYF. The CDR3 region has the DNA TGTGCCAGCAGCTTAGCTGGGACAGAGACCCAGTACTTC.

This clonotype has more than one count but fewer than ten. The V and J genes are TRBV29-1 and TRBJ2-1, with D maybe TRBD2 (6 bases). Germline-derived CDR1 and CDR2 are SQVTM and ANQGSEA. Trimming took 6 bases from V and 5 from J, leaving 23 bases between them. This CDR3 has 16 amino acids. The CDR3 here is CSVAGLGGVFDNEQFF. In DNA form, the CDR3 reads TGCAGCGTGGCCGGCCTAGGCGGGGTCTTTGACAATGAGCAGTTCTTC.

The V gene is TRBV5-1, the J gene TRBJ1-1; possibly TRBD1 for D (6 bases). V was clipped by 7 bases and J by 4 bases, with 17 bases between them. The CDR3 is 14 residues long. The germline V gene encodes CDR1 SGHRS and CDR2 YFSETQ. The DNA of the CDR3 is TGCGCCAGCGGTACATACGGACAGTTCACTGAAGCTTTCTTT. Translation gives CASGTYGQFTEAFF. The full variable domain, its missing parts supplied by reference TRBV5-1 and TRBJ1-1, is KAGVTQTPRYLIKTRGQQVTLSCSPISGHRSVSWYQQTPGQGLQFLFEYFSETQRNKGNFPGRFSGRQFSNSRSEMNVSTLELGDSALYLCASGTYGQFTEAFFGQGTRLTVV.

The rearrangement joins TRBV19 to TRBJ1-6; tentative D call: TRBD1 (5 bases). V lost 3 bases and J lost 10, with 10 bases in between. In germline, CDR1 is LNHDA, CDR2 SQIVND (reference sequence). The length of the CDR3 is 13 residues. This chain's CDR3 is CASSISGPSPLHF. CDR3 bases: TGTGCCAGTAGTATCTCGGGACCGTCACCCCTCCACTTT. Complete variable domain (other parts from reference TRBV19 and TRBJ1-6): DGGITQSPKYLFRKEGQNVTLSCEQNLNHDAMYWYRQDPGQGLRLIYYSQIVNDFQKGDIAEGYSVSREKKESFPLTVTSAQKNPTAFYLCASSISGPSPLHFGNGTRLTVT.